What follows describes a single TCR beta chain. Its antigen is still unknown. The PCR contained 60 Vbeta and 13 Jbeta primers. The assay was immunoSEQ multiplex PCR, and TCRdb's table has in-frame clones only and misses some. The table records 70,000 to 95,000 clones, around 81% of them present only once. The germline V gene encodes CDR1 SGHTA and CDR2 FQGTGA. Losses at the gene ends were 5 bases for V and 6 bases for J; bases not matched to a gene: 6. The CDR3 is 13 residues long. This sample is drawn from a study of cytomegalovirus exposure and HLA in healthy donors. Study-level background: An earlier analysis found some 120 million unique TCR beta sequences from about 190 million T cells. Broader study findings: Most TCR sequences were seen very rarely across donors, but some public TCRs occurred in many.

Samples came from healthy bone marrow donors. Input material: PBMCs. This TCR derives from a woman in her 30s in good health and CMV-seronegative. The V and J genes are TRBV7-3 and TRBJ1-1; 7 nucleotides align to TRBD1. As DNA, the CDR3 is TGTGCCAGCAGCCCCACAGGGGTGGCTGAAGCTTTCTTT. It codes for CASSPTGVAEAFF.